The 9 T cell receptor beta chains below come from one sample, sequenced in a study of T-cell memory formation after mild COVID-19. TCRdb analysed the 5' RACE reads with MiXCR anew, one entry per CDR3 protein. The data show under 400,000 distinct CDR3 sequences, approximately 27% seen once. The specimen was PBMCs or a T cell subset sorted from them (not recorded which). Receptors were obtained from an adult woman who had mild COVID-19 (a few samples of this study predate the infection). Cell type and time point are not known.

This sequence joins TRBV29-1 and TRBJ2-1, with D possibly matching TRBD2 (7 bases). CDR3 length: 14 residues. Trimming left V 7 bases short and J 2 bases short, with 15 bases between. The germline V gene encodes CDR1 SQVTM and CDR2 ANQGSEA. The CDR3: CSAERGGTYNEQFF. The CDR3 DNA reads TGCAGCGCCGAACGCGGGGGCACCTACAATGAGCAGTTCTTC.

The chain combines TRBV19 with TRBJ1-2, with 9 bases fitting TRBD1. The CDR3 has 16 amino acids. The junction had 7 bases not matched to a gene; V was cut back by 2 bases and J by 3 bases. Germline V CDR1 and CDR2: LNHDA, SQIVND (reference sequence). The CDR3 region is CASSIPSRTGDYGYTF. For the CDR3, the DNA is TGTGCCAGTAGTATACCTTCAAGGACAGGGGACTATGGCTACACCTTC.

The chain links TRBV24-1 to TRBJ2-1, with a tentative D call TRBD1 (5 bases). The CDR3 has 14 residues. V lost 1 base and J 10 bases, leaving 13 bases between the germline ends. Per germline, CDR1 KGHDR and CDR2 SFDVKD. This CDR3 reads CATSDFKGSEEQFF. The CDR3 DNA is TGTGCCACCAGTGATTTTAAGGGGTCGGAGGAGCAGTTCTTC.

This clonotype was seen a few times. The chain uses TRBV5-1 and TRBJ2-1; D is perhaps TRBD2 (6 bases). The length of the CDR3 is 17 residues. The germline V and J ends were trimmed by 0 bases and 6 bases, with 19 bases remaining between them. Germline CDR1 reads SGHRS; CDR2 reads YFSETQ. CDR3 sequence reads: CASSLARGTSLSNEQFF. The CDR3 nucleotides read TGCGCCAGCAGCTTGGCTCGGGGGACTTCACTTTCCAATGAGCAGTTCTTC. Variable domain in full (rest from reference TRBV5-1 and TRBJ2-1): KAGVTQTPRYLIKTRGQQVTLSCSPISGHRSVSWYQQTPGQGLQFLFEYFSETQRNKGNFPGRFSGRQFSNSRSEMNVSTLELGDSALYLCASSLARGTSLSNEQFFGPGTRLTVL.

This chain joins TRBV11-2 and TRBJ2-5, with TRBD1 matching 9 bases. CDR1 is SGHAT and CDR2 is FQNNGV in the germline V gene. The CDR3 extends over 15 amino acids. V was clipped by 5 bases and J by 4 bases; unmatched bases: 8. As DNA, the CDR3 is TGTGCCAGCAGCACCTCCGGGACAGGGAGAGAGACCCAGTACTTC. Its translation is CASSTSGTGRETQYF.

This clonotype has just a few counts. The J gene is TRBJ1-2, the V gene TRBV7-9; 12 nucleotides match TRBD1. This CDR3 contains 16 residues. Trimming at V came to 3 bases and at J to 12 bases, leaving 14 bases not matched to a gene. Per germline, CDR1 SEHNR and CDR2 FQNEAQ (reference sequence). CDR3 loop: CASSFLLGTGGRMDTF. The DNA of the CDR3 is TGTGCCAGCAGCTTTCTCCTAGGGACAGGGGGCCGAATGGACACCTTC.

CDR3 protein: CASSLVLTGGWETQYF. In DNA form, the CDR3 reads TGTGCCAGCAGCTTAGTCCTGACAGGGGGATGGGAGACCCAGTACTTC. The chain couples TRBV7-2 to TRBJ2-5; TRBD1 matches at 9 bases. The V segment lost 1 base and the J segment 5 bases; nucleotides outside the gene matches: 8. The CDR3 loop spans 16 amino acids. Germline V gene lookup returns CDR1 SGHTA and CDR2 FQGNSA.

This clonotype has just one count. V and J are TRBV7-3 and TRBJ2-5; D may be TRBD1 or TRBD2 (5 bases each). V was shortened by 8 bases and J by 4 bases, with 17 bases between the two germline ends. Germline CDR1 is SGHTA and CDR2 is FQGTGA. This CDR3 is 14 amino acids long. The CDR3 DNA follows: TGTGCCAGCGGAGCAGGGACGAGGGGAGAGACCCAGTACTTC. It translates to CASGAGTRGETQYF.

This clonotype was counted a few times. The rearrangement joins TRBV19 to TRBJ1-5, with D uncertain. The CDR3 has 14 residues. Germline values: CDR1 LNHDA, CDR2 SQIVND (reference sequence). V lost 2 bases and J 7 bases, leaving 12 bases between the germline ends. The CDR3 reads CASSIQRLGQPQHF. The CDR3 nucleotides are TGTGCCAGTAGTATACAGCGTTTAGGCCAGCCCCAGCATTTT.